The 22 T cell receptor beta chains presented below share a single source sample, sequenced in a study of T-cell memory formation after mild COVID-19. TCRdb independently ran MiXCR on the 5' RACE reads; one entry per CDR3 protein. Of a few hundred thousand distinct CDR3 sequences listed, around 21% are singletons. Material for sequencing was PBMCs or a T cell subset sorted from them (not recorded which). Receptors were obtained from an adult woman who had mild COVID-19 (a few samples of this study predate the infection). Cell type and time point are not known.

In this sample, this clonotype turned up a few times. CDR3: CASSKGAGGTYEQYF. The CDR3 DNA is TGTGCCAGCTCTAAAGGAGCGGGAGGGACCTACGAGCAGTACTTC. The chain uses TRBV18 and TRBJ2-7; TRBD2 agrees at 10 bases. Per germline, CDR1 KGHSH and CDR2 LQKENI. J lost 2 bases, V lost 6 bases, and 7 bases had no gene match. The CDR3 has 15 residues.

The chain is built from TRBV7-9 and TRBJ2-7; 10 nucleotides line up with TRBD1. The CDR3 spans 15 residues. After removal of 5 bases from V and 6 bases from J, the junction contained 10 bases not matched to a gene. Germline values: CDR1 SEHNR, CDR2 FQNEAQ (reference sequence). The CDR3 here is CASSRTGTGVFEQYF. The CDR3 DNA reads TGTGCCAGCAGCCGGACCGGGACAGGGGTTTTCGAGCAGTACTTC.

This chain joins TRBV7-9 and TRBJ1-2; D is unresolved. Between the trimmed V and J ends, which lost 4 bases and 0 bases, there was a span of 12 bases. This CDR3 contains 15 residues. Germline-derived CDR1 and CDR2 are SEHNR and FQNEAQ (reference sequence). CDR3 residues: CASSSTQAANYGYTF. For the CDR3, the DNA is TGTGCCAGCAGCTCAACGCAGGCAGCTAACTATGGCTACACCTTC.

This clonotype was seen a few times. V gene TRBV10-3 combines with J gene TRBJ1-5, with 8 bases matching TRBD1. This CDR3 is built from 12 residues. Germline trimming cut 2 bases from V and 9 bases from J; bases unmatched to any gene: 0. CDR1 ENHRY and CDR2 SYGVKD come from the germline V gene. CDR3 sequence (DNA): TGTGCCATCAGTGAGGACAGGGGGCCCCAGCATTTT. Protein: CAISEDRGPQHF.

The CDR3 DNA follows: TGTGCCAGCAGTTTTGCAGGAGGCGGAGGAAATACGCAGTATTTT. This encodes CASSFAGGGGNTQYF. The chain has TRBV12-3 or TRBV12-4 and TRBJ2-3, with D tentatively TRBD2 (5 bases). CDR3 size: 15 residues. The ends were cut back, 3 bases at V and 7 bases at J, with 17 bases in the middle.

This clonotype has a handful of counts. The chain has TRBV18 and TRBJ2-5; D call uncertain. V was cut by 5 bases and J by 1 base, with 17 bases left in between. In germline, CDR1 is KGHSH, CDR2 LQKENI. The CDR3 spans 16 residues. The CDR3 region has the DNA TGTGCCAGCTCATGGCCAGGCCCAGGAGTCCAAGAGACCCAGTACTTC. It is translated as CASSWPGPGVQETQYF. The full variable domain, its missing parts supplied by reference TRBV18 and TRBJ2-5, is NAGVMQNPRHLVRRRGQEARLRCSPMKGHSHVYWYRQLPEEGLKFMVYLQKENIIDESGMPKERFSAEFPKEGPSILRIQQVVRGDSAAYFCASSWPGPGVQETQYFGPGTRLLVL.

V gene TRBV4-3 combines with J gene TRBJ1-1; D is undetermined. The CDR3 has 16 amino acids. CDR1 and CDR2 from the germline V gene are LGHNA and YSLEER. Trimming took off 0 bases at V and 0 bases at J, with 11 bases between the two ends. CDR3 bases: TGCGCCAGCAGCCAAGATTTGGAAGAAATGAACACTGAAGCTTTCTTT. It specifies CASSQDLEEMNTEAFF.

This chain connects TRBV7-2 to TRBJ1-1; no definite D call. Looked up from germline, CDR1 is SGHTA and CDR2 is FQGNSA. Trimming pared 1 base from V and 10 bases from J, leaving 10 bases between. The CDR3 is made up of 12 amino acids. This chain's CDR3 is CASSLVGLGAFF. In nucleotides, the CDR3 is TGTGCCAGCAGCTTAGTGGGTCTCGGAGCTTTCTTT.

The CDR3 DNA follows: TGTGCCAGCGGTGCGTTTAATGGCTACACCTTC. Translation gives CASGAFNGYTF. The chain combines TRBV12-3 or TRBV12-4 with TRBJ1-2; D unresolved. V was shortened by 8 bases and J by 6 bases, with 10 bases between the two germline ends. This CDR3 has 11 amino acids.

This clonotype has a count of ten or more. An end of the junction does not agree with germline; a read error may underlie this. The J gene is TRBJ2-7, the V gene TRBV5-1; D is uncertain. CDR1 is SGHRS, CDR2 YFSETQ, per germline. CDR3 length: 11 residues. CDR3: CASSFSYEQYF. CDR3 DNA sequence: TGTGCCAGCAGCTTCTCCTACGAGCAGTACTTC.

CDR3 nucleotide sequence: TGCGCCAGCAGCTTGGCCGTGGGGCAAAGGGGCACTGAAGCTTTCTTT. Translated: CASSLAVGQRGTEAFF. The chain is built from TRBV5-1 and TRBJ1-1; the D gene is possibly TRBD1 (5 bases). Trimming removed 0 bases at V and 4 bases at J, with 16 bases between. The CDR3 is 16 residues long. Germline CDR1 is SGHRS and CDR2 is YFSETQ.

This clonotype was counted between two and nine times. V usage is TRBV7-3 and J usage is TRBJ2-1, with 8 bases lining up with TRBD2. The V segment lost 5 bases and the J segment 4 bases; nucleotides outside the gene matches: 22. CDR1 and CDR2 from the germline V gene are SGHTA and FQGTGA. The CDR3 totals 20 residues. The CDR3 spells CASSPMAGTDSGALYNEQFF. CDR3 bases: TGTGCCAGCAGCCCCATGGCGGGGACGGATAGCGGGGCCCTGTACAATGAGCAGTTCTTC.

Many counts were recorded for this clonotype. V is TRBV5-1 and J is TRBJ2-7; D may be TRBD1 (6 bases). CDR1 SGHRS and CDR2 YFSETQ come from the germline V gene. The germline V and J ends were trimmed by 0 bases and 4 bases, with 14 bases remaining between them. The CDR3 is 15 residues long. CDR3 nucleotides: TGCGCCAGCAGCTTGGGGGCAGGGGTATCGTACGAGCAGTACTTC. As protein: CASSLGAGVSYEQYF.

The rearrangement links TRBV5-6 to TRBJ1-2, with 7 nucleotides matching TRBD1. The CDR3 length is 15 residues. With V trimmed by 9 bases and J by 6 bases, 17 bases remained unmatched. Looked up from germline, CDR1 is SGHDT and CDR2 is YYEEEE. The CDR3 loop reads CATQTLKGAAHGYTF. In DNA, the CDR3 is TGTGCCACGCAAACCCTGAAGGGGGCCGCCCATGGCTACACCTTC.

This clonotype has a count of ten or more. V is TRBV5-5 and J is TRBJ1-4; 7 positions match TRBD1. Germline V lookup: CDR1 SGHKS, CDR2 YYEKEE (reference sequence). The CDR3 sequence is 15 residues long. The J segment lost 6 bases and the V segment lost 4 bases, leaving 9 bases of the junction unmatched. The CDR3 sequence is CASSTPRDSHEKLFF. The CDR3 nucleotides read TGTGCCAGCAGCACCCCACGGGACAGCCATGAAAAACTGTTTTTT.

This clonotype showed up just a few times. This chain links TRBV20-1 with TRBJ2-1; D is uncertain. The germline CDR1 and CDR2 sequences are DFQATT and SNEGSKA (reference sequence). Trimming stripped 3 bases from V and 6 bases from J, with 6 bases between. This CDR3 spans 11 amino acids. The CDR3 sequence: CSARSFNEQFF. The CDR3 coding sequence is TGCAGTGCTAGGAGTTTCAATGAGCAGTTCTTC.

V and J are TRBV5-1 and TRBJ1-1; 7 bases align to TRBD1. CDR3 length equals 16 residues. Germline loops: CDR1 SGHRS, CDR2 YFSETQ. After removal of 4 bases from V and 0 bases from J, the junction contained 9 bases not matched to a gene. DNA of the CDR3: TGCGCCAGCAGCCAATTACCGACAGGGTTGAACACTGAAGCTTTCTTT. This gives the protein CASSQLPTGLNTEAFF.

This clonotype occurred a few times. The gene calls are TRBV6-2 or TRBV6-3 and TRBJ2-6, with TRBD1 matching over 9 bases. The V gene end was trimmed by 5 bases and the J gene end by 1 base; junction bases not matched to a gene: 9. This CDR3 is 18 amino acids long. The V gene's germline CDR1 is MNHEY and CDR2 SVGEGT. DNA for the CDR3: TGTGCCAGCAGTATACCGGGACAGGGAATATCTGGGGCCAACGTCCTGACTTTC. Residues: CASSIPGQGISGANVLTF.

The chain carries TRBV5-4 and TRBJ1-2; D gene uncertain. Per germline, CDR1 SGHNT and CDR2 YYREEE (reference sequence). The CDR3 contains 11 residues. Trimming shortened V by 3 bases and J by 4 bases, and 4 bases separated the two germline ends. The CDR3 DNA sequence: TGTGCCAGCAGCTCCGCCTATGGCTACACCTTC. Encoded protein: CASSSAYGYTF. Together with reference TRBV5-4 and TRBJ1-2, the CDR3 gives the full variable domain: ETGVTQSPTHLIKTRGQQVTLRCSSQSGHNTVSWYQQALGQGPQFIFQYYREEENGRGNFPPRFSGLQFPNYSSELNVNALELDDSALYLCASSSAYGYTFGSGTRLTVV.

This chain uses TRBV7-3 with TRBJ1-1; tentative D call: TRBD1 (5 bases). Germline-derived CDR1 and CDR2 are SGHTA and FQGTGA. V was pared by 3 bases and J by 5 bases, with 13 bases between. This CDR3 contains 14 residues. In DNA form, the CDR3 reads TGTGCCAGCAGCTTCGGAGGGGTACGGACTGAAGCTTTCTTT. It translates to CASSFGGVRTEAFF.

This chain uses TRBV5-6 with TRBJ2-5, with 9 bases aligning to TRBD1. Per germline, CDR1 SGHDT and CDR2 YYEEEE. This CDR3 contains 15 residues. The V segment lost 4 bases and the J segment 4 bases; nucleotides outside the gene matches: 8. The CDR3 DNA reads TGTGCCAGCAGCCACCGGGACAGGGACCGAGAGACCCAGTACTTC. Its protein product is CASSHRDRDRETQYF.

In this sample, this clonotype turned up a few times. The V gene is TRBV7-2, the J gene TRBJ2-7; D unclear. This CDR3 comprises 13 residues. V lost 4 bases and J 5 bases, leaving 12 bases between the germline ends. CDR1 is SGHTA, CDR2 FQGNSA, per germline. In DNA, the CDR3 is TGTGCCAGCAGCTCCGGGTTTCCGGACGAGCAGTACTTC. This encodes CASSSGFPDEQYF.